These T cell receptor beta chains were read from a single sample in a study of T cell responses to AZD1222 COVID-19 vaccine. Profiling relied on immunoSEQ multiplex PCR, and the TCRdb table lists in-frame clones only, not all of them. The data hold 120,000 to 150,000 clones, with 86% observed a single time. The specimen was peripheral blood, collected 28 days after the second AZD1222 dose. The origin of the receptors is an adult who received the AZD1222 COVID-19 vaccine. Each CDR3 is given with its conserved first and last residue. Each record gives: V gene, D gene, clone size, CDR3 length, J gene, CDR3 DNA, CDR3 protein. The D gene is left open where the match is weak. Some rows have no size entry. The others give once, few or many, or a class for an expanded clone.

>TRBV6-5|.|.|13|TRBJ1-2
TGTGCCAGCAAAAGGGGCGCCGGGGTTGGCTACACCTTC
CASKRGAGVGYTF
>TRBV11-2|TRBD2|few|17|TRBJ2-3
TGTGCCAGCAGCGGACGGACTAGCCCCATCCCCACAGATACGCAGTATTTT
CASSGRTSPIPTDTQYF
>TRBV18|.|.|12|TRBJ2-5
TGTGCCAGCTCACCAGCTGGGGAGACCCAGTACTTC
CASSPAGETQYF
>TRBV5-4|TRBD1|.|16|TRBJ1-2
TGTGCCAGCAGCCCCAGACAGGGGATCCCCCGCTATGGCTACACCTTC
CASSPRQGIPRYGYTF
>TRBV19|.|.|15|TRBJ1-5
TGTGCCAGTGGGGACACCCCTTATAGCAATCAGCCCCAGCATTTT
CASGDTPYSNQPQHF
>TRBV19|.|.|12|TRBJ1-2
TGTGCCAGTAGTACCCGGCAGGGACAAGGCACCTTC
CASSTRQGQGTF
>TRBV5-1|.|.|13|TRBJ1-5
TGCGCCAGCAGCCCGGGGCCGAATCAGCCCCAGCATTTT
CASSPGPNQPQHF
>TRBV7-9|.|.|13|TRBJ1-2
TGTGCCAGCAGCTTGGGGATTAGCTATGGCTACACCTTC
CASSLGISYGYTF
>TRBV10-2|TRBD1|.|15|TRBJ2-1
TGCGCCAGCAGTGCCCCGGGACAGAACTACAATGAGCAGTTCTTC
CASSAPGQNYNEQFF
>TRBV5-8|.|few|15|TRBJ1-1
TGTGCCAGCAGCTTGCCGGGCAGACTGAACACTGAAGCTTTCTTT
CASSLPGRLNTEAFF
>TRBV7-2|.|.|18|TRBJ2-3
TGTGCCAGCAGCCCCACAACCTGGATAGGGACCCCCACAGATACGCAGTATTTT
CASSPTTWIGTPTDTQYF
>TRBV21-1|.|.|17|TRBJ1-5
TGTGCCAGCAGCAAAAGGGGGACAGGAACTAGCAATCAGCCCCAGCATTTT
CASSKRGTGTSNQPQHF
>TRBV4-1|.|.|15|TRBJ1-3
TGCGCCAGCAGCCCACTTAGGGGGAACGGAAACACCATATATTTT
CASSPLRGNGNTIYF
>TRBV3-1/TRBV3-2|TRBD2|.|16|TRBJ2-4
TGTGCCAGCAGCCAGTCGATGGCCGGGGGGGGCAACATTCAGTACTTC
CASSQSMAGGGNIQYF
>TRBV28|TRBD2|.|20|TRBJ2-1
TGTGCCAGCAGTTTACGGAATGGACTAGCGGGGGGGCCCGGATCGAATGAGCAGTTCTTC
CASSLRNGLAGGPGSNEQFF
>TRBV6-6|.|few|15|TRBJ1-2
TGTGCCAGCAGCTCGGGGGACGGCTTATTCTATGGCTACACCTTC
CASSSGDGLFYGYTF
>TRBV3-1/TRBV3-2|.|.|13|TRBJ2-3
TGTGCCAGCAGCCATACTAGCTCAGATACGCAGTATTTT
CASSHTSSDTQYF
>TRBV7-6|TRBD1|.|13|TRBJ1-1
TGTGCCAGCAGGGGGACAGGGGTGACTGAAGCTTTCTTT
CASRGTGVTEAFF
>TRBV18|.|.|15|TRBJ2-3
TGTGCCAGCTCACCTGGGACCCCTAGCACAGATACGCAGTATTTT
CASSPGTPSTDTQYF
>TRBV11-2|TRBD1|.|16|TRBJ2-3
TGTGCCAGCAGCTTTACCGGGACAGGGTTTCCAGATACGCAGTATTTT
CASSFTGTGFPDTQYF
>TRBV6-2/TRBV6-3|TRBD2|.|17|TRBJ2-1
TGTGCCAGCAGCGGGACTAGCGGGTCGAGCTCCTACAATGAGCAGTTCTTC
CASSGTSGSSSYNEQFF
>TRBV19|.|.|15|TRBJ1-2
TGTGCCAGTAGTATGGTTGGCGATTCTTACGGGGGCTACACCTTC
CASSMVGDSYGGYTF